This T cell receptor (beta chain) is from a study of shared clonotypes between healthy human individuals. This clone has a single count. Sequencing was performed with immunoSEQ multiplex PCR; in TCRdb, only in-frame clones are kept and a portion is missing. The table lists roughly 2,300,000 clones, 80% to 95% of them singletons. The CDR3 has 22 residues. V lost 0 bases to trimming and J lost 2 bases, with 30 bases between them. Germline CDR1 is LNHNV and CDR2 is YYDKDF (reference sequence). The chain has TRBV15 and TRBJ2-3; perhaps TRBD2 as D (6 bases). Sequenced material: naive CD4+ T cells from PBMCs. Subset described: CD45RA+ positively selected. The sequence derives from a man younger than 30 in good health. Some clones in this sample may be carry-over from other donors' samples. CDR3 sequence reads: CATSRDKGSWELGRQPTDTQYF. In DNA form, the CDR3 reads TGTGCCACCAGCAGAGATAAAGGGTCGTGGGAGCTCGGGAGACAACCCACAGATACGCAGTATTTT.